These T cell receptor beta chains were read from a single sample in a study of human versus mouse CDR3 diversity and MHC coevolution. TCRdb's table, derived via immunoSEQ multiplex PCR, lists solely in-frame clones and lacks some. The profile shows about 80,000 clones, over 85% of them singletons. Sequenced sample: naive CD4+ T cells from blood. These receptors came from a person aged 25 to 69 in good health. CDR3s include the opening cysteine and the closing phenylalanine or tryptophan. A D gene is named only where the DNA matches it firmly. The size of a clone is reported for some rows only, either as once, few or many, or as a class for expanded clones.

V gene: TRBV30; D gene: TRBD2; clone size: NA; J gene: TRBJ2-3; CDR3 protein: CAWSRASGITDTQYF; CDR3 DNA: TGTGCCTGGTCTCGGGCTAGCGGGATTACAGATACGCAGTATTTT
V gene: TRBV29-1; D gene: NA; clone size: NA; J gene: TRBJ1-1; CDR3 protein: CSVGQGTTEAFF; CDR3 DNA: TGCAGCGTTGGCCAGGGGACAACTGAAGCTTTCTTT
V gene: TRBV25-1; D gene: TRBD1; clone size: NA; J gene: TRBJ2-7; CDR3 protein: CASRGTGGTYEQYF; CDR3 DNA: TGTGCCAGCAGGGGGACAGGGGGCACCTACGAGCAGTACTTC
V gene: TRBV5-4; D gene: NA; clone size: NA; J gene: TRBJ2-1; CDR3 protein: CASSPRVSRDEQFF; CDR3 DNA: TGTGCCAGCAGCCCCCGAGTAAGTCGCGATGAGCAGTTCTTC
V gene: TRBV18; D gene: NA; clone size: few; J gene: TRBJ2-6; CDR3 protein: CASSPRSGANVLTF; CDR3 DNA: TGTGCCAGCTCACCCAGATCTGGGGCCAACGTCCTGACTTTC
V gene: TRBV4-1; D gene: TRBD1; clone size: NA; J gene: TRBJ2-7; CDR3 protein: CASSPGQGIPYEQYF; CDR3 DNA: TGCGCCAGCAGCCCGGGACAGGGTATCCCCTACGAGCAGTACTTC
V gene: TRBV7-2; D gene: NA; clone size: NA; J gene: TRBJ1-1; CDR3 protein: CASSSRENTEAFF; CDR3 DNA: TGTGCCAGCAGCTCCAGGGAGAACACTGAAGCTTTCTTT
V gene: TRBV6-5; D gene: TRBD1; clone size: once; J gene: TRBJ2-7; CDR3 protein: CASSWTGPSSEQYF; CDR3 DNA: TGTGCCAGCAGTTGGACAGGTCCTTCTTCCGAGCAGTACTTC
V gene: TRBV11-2; D gene: TRBD1; clone size: NA; J gene: TRBJ1-2; CDR3 protein: CASSFTGGARDGYTF; CDR3 DNA: TGTGCCAGCAGCTTCACAGGGGGCGCAAGGGATGGCTACACCTTC
V gene: TRBV4-1; D gene: TRBD1; clone size: NA; J gene: TRBJ2-1; CDR3 protein: CASSQDPGQGPYNEQFF; CDR3 DNA: TGCGCCAGCAGCCAAGATCCGGGACAGGGCCCCTACAATGAGCAGTTCTTC
V gene: TRBV7-2; D gene: NA; clone size: NA; J gene: TRBJ2-7; CDR3 protein: CASSTGLAFSYEQYF; CDR3 DNA: TGTGCCAGCAGTACTGGGCTAGCGTTTTCCTACGAGCAGTACTTC
V gene: TRBV30; D gene: TRBD2; clone size: NA; J gene: TRBJ2-7; CDR3 protein: CAFRLAGGREQYF; CDR3 DNA: TGTGCCTTCAGACTAGCGGGAGGGAGGGAGCAGTACTTC
V gene: TRBV28; D gene: NA; clone size: NA; J gene: TRBJ2-1; CDR3 protein: CASSPPAGLAHEQFF; CDR3 DNA: TGTGCCAGCAGTCCCCCGGCGGGATTGGCCCATGAGCAGTTCTTC
V gene: TRBV10-3; D gene: NA; clone size: NA; J gene: TRBJ2-2; CDR3 protein: CAIRAHGTGELFF; CDR3 DNA: TGTGCCATCAGGGCCCACGGGACCGGGGAGCTGTTTTTT
V gene: TRBV30; D gene: NA; clone size: NA; J gene: TRBJ1-1; CDR3 protein: CAWSVLWGGTEAFF; CDR3 DNA: TGTGCCTGGAGTGTACTATGGGGGGGGACTGAAGCTTTCTTT
V gene: TRBV6-5; D gene: NA; clone size: NA; J gene: TRBJ2-7; CDR3 protein: CASSRAGFYEQYF; CDR3 DNA: TGTGCCAGCAGTAGGGCGGGTTTCTACGAGCAGTACTTC
V gene: TRBV6-5; D gene: TRBD2; clone size: NA; J gene: TRBJ2-7; CDR3 protein: CASSYGLAGGYEQYF; CDR3 DNA: TGTGCCAGCAGTTACGGGCTAGCGGGCGGCTACGAGCAGTACTTC
V gene: TRBV7-9; D gene: NA; clone size: NA; J gene: TRBJ2-7; CDR3 protein: CASSYVGGLAYEQYF; CDR3 DNA: TGTGCCAGCAGCTACGTCGGGGGGCTAGCCTACGAGCAGTACTTC
V gene: TRBV5-4; D gene: TRBD1; clone size: NA; J gene: TRBJ1-3; CDR3 protein: CASSLGTGFRSDTIYF; CDR3 DNA: TGTGCCAGCAGCTTAGGGACAGGGTTTCGTTCGGACACCATATATTTT
V gene: TRBV4-3; D gene: NA; clone size: NA; J gene: TRBJ1-2; CDR3 protein: CASSQDGQGSNGYTF; CDR3 DNA: TGCGCCAGCAGCCAAGATGGGCAGGGGTCAAATGGCTACACCTTC
V gene: TRBV7-3; D gene: NA; clone size: few; J gene: TRBJ1-1; CDR3 protein: CASSLNRVSTEAFF; CDR3 DNA: TGTGCCAGCAGCTTAAACAGGGTTTCCACTGAAGCTTTCTTT
V gene: TRBV18; D gene: NA; clone size: once; J gene: TRBJ1-5; CDR3 protein: CASSPAGAKDQPQHF; CDR3 DNA: TGTGCCAGCTCACCGGCGGGGGCTAAAGATCAGCCCCAGCATTTT
V gene: TRBV6-6; D gene: NA; clone size: NA; J gene: TRBJ2-1; CDR3 protein: CASSTLAGAGYNEQFF; CDR3 DNA: TGTGCCAGCAGTACCTTGGCGGGGGCGGGGTACAATGAGCAGTTCTTC
V gene: TRBV6-1; D gene: NA; clone size: NA; J gene: TRBJ2-7; CDR3 protein: CASSEGNRYEQYF; CDR3 DNA: TGTGCCAGCAGTGAGGGCAACAGGTACGAGCAGTACTTC
V gene: TRBV6-5; D gene: NA; clone size: NA; J gene: TRBJ2-7; CDR3 protein: CASSYLLSHEQYF; CDR3 DNA: TGTGCCAGCAGTTACTTATTGTCTCACGAGCAGTACTTC
V gene: TRBV7-2; D gene: TRBD2; clone size: NA; J gene: TRBJ2-7; CDR3 protein: CASSLAGGLYEQYF; CDR3 DNA: TGTGCCAGCAGCTTAGCGGGAGGGCTTTACGAGCAGTACTTC
V gene: TRBV7-9; D gene: NA; clone size: NA; J gene: TRBJ1-1; CDR3 protein: CASAQDINTEAFF; CDR3 DNA: TGTGCCAGTGCCCAGGACATAAACACTGAAGCTTTCTTT
V gene: TRBV7-2; D gene: TRBD1; clone size: NA; J gene: TRBJ2-7; CDR3 protein: CASSSHGQGSYEQYF; CDR3 DNA: TGTGCCAGCAGCTCCCATGGACAGGGCTCCTACGAGCAGTACTTC
V gene: TRBV4-3; D gene: TRBD2; clone size: NA; J gene: TRBJ2-5; CDR3 protein: CASSRGLAGVFETQYF; CDR3 DNA: TGCGCCAGCAGCCGGGGACTAGCGGGAGTATTCGAGACCCAGTACTTC
V gene: TRBV11-3; D gene: NA; clone size: NA; J gene: TRBJ2-1; CDR3 protein: CASSLAGFNEQFF; CDR3 DNA: TGTGCCAGCAGCTTGGCAGGGTTCAATGAGCAGTTCTTC
V gene: TRBV28; D gene: NA; clone size: NA; J gene: TRBJ2-7; CDR3 protein: CASTLGGSDEQYF; CDR3 DNA: TGTGCCAGCACGCTGGGGGGTTCGGACGAGCAGTACTTC
V gene: TRBV6-5; D gene: NA; clone size: NA; J gene: TRBJ1-2; CDR3 protein: CASSYAVDYGYTF; CDR3 DNA: TGTGCCAGCAGTTACGCGGTCGACTATGGCTACACCTTC
V gene: TRBV5-4; D gene: NA; clone size: once; J gene: TRBJ1-4; CDR3 protein: CASSPTQATNEKLFF; CDR3 DNA: TGTGCCAGCAGCCCGACACAGGCAACTAATGAAAAACTGTTTTTT
V gene: TRBV5-4; D gene: TRBD1; clone size: NA; J gene: TRBJ2-2; CDR3 protein: CASSQGQGPGELFF; CDR3 DNA: TGTGCCAGCAGCCAGGGACAGGGACCCGGGGAGCTGTTTTTT
V gene: TRBV6-1; D gene: NA; clone size: NA; J gene: TRBJ1-5; CDR3 protein: CASSANQGFGNQPQHF; CDR3 DNA: TGTGCCAGCAGTGCTAACCAGGGCTTTGGCAATCAGCCCCAGCATTTT
V gene: TRBV9; D gene: NA; clone size: NA; J gene: TRBJ2-1; CDR3 protein: CASSSGEPSWEQFF; CDR3 DNA: TGTGCCAGCAGCTCGGGGGAACCCTCCTGGGAGCAGTTCTTC
V gene: TRBV19; D gene: NA; clone size: NA; J gene: TRBJ1-2; CDR3 protein: CASSRGDYGYTF; CDR3 DNA: TGTGCCAGTAGTCGGGGAGACTATGGCTACACCTTC
V gene: TRBV10-3; D gene: TRBD1; clone size: once; J gene: TRBJ1-1; CDR3 protein: CAIGGQGSNTEAFF; CDR3 DNA: TGTGCCATCGGTGGACAGGGGTCGAACACTGAAGCTTTCTTT
V gene: TRBV18; D gene: TRBD1; clone size: NA; J gene: TRBJ2-2; CDR3 protein: CASSPDRDTGELFF; CDR3 DNA: TGTGCCAGCTCGCCCGACAGGGACACCGGGGAGCTGTTTTTT
V gene: TRBV5-5; D gene: NA; clone size: NA; J gene: TRBJ2-3; CDR3 protein: CASSSSGADTQYF; CDR3 DNA: TGTGCCAGCAGCTCCTCGGGGGCAGATACGCAGTATTTT
V gene: TRBV7-8; D gene: TRBD1; clone size: NA; J gene: TRBJ1-6; CDR3 protein: CASSLGTGGILNSPLHF; CDR3 DNA: TGTGCCAGCAGCTTAGGGACAGGGGGCATTTTGAATTCACCCCTCCACTTT
V gene: TRBV2; D gene: NA; clone size: once; J gene: TRBJ1-1; CDR3 protein: CASSVQWEAFF; CDR3 DNA: TGTGCCAGCAGCGTTCAGTGGGAGGCTTTCTTT
V gene: TRBV5-1; D gene: TRBD2; clone size: NA; J gene: TRBJ2-1; CDR3 protein: CASSHSGGAYNEQFF; CDR3 DNA: TGCGCCAGCAGCCATAGCGGGGGGGCCTACAATGAGCAGTTCTTC
V gene: TRBV27; D gene: NA; clone size: NA; J gene: TRBJ1-1; CDR3 protein: CASRNSGSYTEAFF; CDR3 DNA: TGTGCCAGCAGGAATTCAGGAAGTTACACTGAAGCTTTCTTT
V gene: TRBV7-2; D gene: TRBD2; clone size: NA; J gene: TRBJ2-7; CDR3 protein: CASSPLGLAGNEQYF; CDR3 DNA: TGTGCCAGCAGCCCCCTGGGACTAGCGGGAAACGAGCAGTACTTC
V gene: TRBV7-2; D gene: NA; clone size: once; J gene: TRBJ1-1; CDR3 protein: CASSPLTSTLTVSEAFF; CDR3 DNA: TGTGCCAGCAGCCCACTTACCTCTACCTTGACAGTATCTGAAGCTTTCTTT
V gene: TRBV6-4; D gene: NA; clone size: NA; J gene: TRBJ2-1; CDR3 protein: CASSVGRGNEQFF; CDR3 DNA: TGTGCCAGCAGTGTCGGGAGAGGGAATGAGCAGTTCTTC
V gene: TRBV27; D gene: NA; clone size: once; J gene: TRBJ2-2; CDR3 protein: CASSSQGWNTGELFF; CDR3 DNA: TGTGCCAGCAGTTCCCAGGGTTGGAACACCGGGGAGCTGTTTTTT
V gene: TRBV5-1; D gene: NA; clone size: NA; J gene: TRBJ1-2; CDR3 protein: CASSLEHRDGYTF; CDR3 DNA: TGCGCCAGCAGCTTGGAACACCGTGATGGCTACACCTTC
V gene: TRBV5-5; D gene: TRBD2; clone size: NA; J gene: TRBJ2-5; CDR3 protein: CASSSGTLAGVQETQYF; CDR3 DNA: TGTGCCAGCAGCTCCGGGACGTTAGCGGGAGTACAAGAGACCCAGTACTTC
V gene: TRBV19; D gene: TRBD2; clone size: NA; J gene: TRBJ2-2; CDR3 protein: CASRGLAGAGELFF; CDR3 DNA: TGTGCCAGCCGGGGACTAGCAGGAGCCGGGGAGCTGTTTTTT
V gene: TRBV4-1; D gene: TRBD1; clone size: NA; J gene: TRBJ1-1; CDR3 protein: CASSRDRGSMNTEAFF; CDR3 DNA: TGCGCCAGCAGCCGCGACAGGGGGTCCATGAACACTGAAGCTTTCTTT
V gene: TRBV19; D gene: TRBD1; clone size: NA; J gene: TRBJ2-2; CDR3 protein: CASIRDRANTGELFF; CDR3 DNA: TGTGCCAGTATCAGGGACAGAGCGAACACCGGGGAGCTGTTTTTT
V gene: TRBV7-2; D gene: NA; clone size: NA; J gene: TRBJ1-1; CDR3 protein: CASSSGQIEAFF; CDR3 DNA: TGTGCCAGCAGCTCCGGACAGATCGAAGCTTTCTTT